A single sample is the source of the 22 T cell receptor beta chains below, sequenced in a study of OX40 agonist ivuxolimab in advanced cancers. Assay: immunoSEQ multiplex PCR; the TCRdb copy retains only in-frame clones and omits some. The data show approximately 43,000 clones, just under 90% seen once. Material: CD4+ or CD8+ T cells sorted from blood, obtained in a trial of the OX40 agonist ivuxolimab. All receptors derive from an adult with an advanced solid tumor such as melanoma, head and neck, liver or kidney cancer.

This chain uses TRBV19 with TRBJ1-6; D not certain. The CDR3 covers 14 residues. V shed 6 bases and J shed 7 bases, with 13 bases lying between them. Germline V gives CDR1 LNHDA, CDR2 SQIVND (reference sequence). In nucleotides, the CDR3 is TGTGCCAGTAGGCGGCAGGTTCGAAATTCACCCCTCCACTTT. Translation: CASRRQVRNSPLHF.

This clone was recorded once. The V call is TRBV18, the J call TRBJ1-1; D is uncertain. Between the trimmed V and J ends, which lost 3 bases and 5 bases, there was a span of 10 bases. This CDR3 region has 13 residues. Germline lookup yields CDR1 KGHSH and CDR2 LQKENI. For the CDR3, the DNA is TGTGCCAGCTCACCGGATTCCGGGACTGAAGCTTTCTTT. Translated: CASSPDSGTEAFF.

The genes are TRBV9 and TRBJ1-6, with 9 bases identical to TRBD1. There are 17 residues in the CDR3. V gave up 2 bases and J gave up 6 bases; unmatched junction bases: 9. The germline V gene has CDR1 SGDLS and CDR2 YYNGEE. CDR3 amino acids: CASSVWDRALANSPLHF. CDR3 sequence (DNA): TGTGCCAGCAGCGTCTGGGACAGGGCCCTCGCTAATTCACCCCTCCACTTT.

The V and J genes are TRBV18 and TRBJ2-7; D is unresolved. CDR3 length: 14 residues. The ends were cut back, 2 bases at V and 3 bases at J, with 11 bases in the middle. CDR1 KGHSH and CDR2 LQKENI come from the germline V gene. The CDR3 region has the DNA TGTGCCAGCTCACCAGAGACAAGCATCTACGAGCAGTACTTC. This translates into CASSPETSIYEQYF.

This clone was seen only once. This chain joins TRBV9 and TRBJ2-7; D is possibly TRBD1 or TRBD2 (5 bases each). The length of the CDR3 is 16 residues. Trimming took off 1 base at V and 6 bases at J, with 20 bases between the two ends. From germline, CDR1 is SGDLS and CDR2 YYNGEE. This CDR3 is CASSVNWDGRTGEQYF. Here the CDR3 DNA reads TGTGCCAGCAGCGTAAACTGGGACGGACGAACTGGCGAGCAGTACTTC.

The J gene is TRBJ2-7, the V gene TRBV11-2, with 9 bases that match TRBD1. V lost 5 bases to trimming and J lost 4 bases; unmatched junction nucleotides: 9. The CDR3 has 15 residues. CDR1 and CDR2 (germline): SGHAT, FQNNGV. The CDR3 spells CASSPAGQGRYEQYF. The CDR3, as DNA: TGTGCCAGCAGCCCCGCGGGACAGGGACGGTACGAGCAGTACTTC.

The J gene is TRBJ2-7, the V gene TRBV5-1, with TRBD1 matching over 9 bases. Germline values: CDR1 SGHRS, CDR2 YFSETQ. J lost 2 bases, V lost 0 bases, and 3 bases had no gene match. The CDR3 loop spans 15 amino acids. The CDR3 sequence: CASSLGQGGPYEQYF. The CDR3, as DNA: TGCGCCAGCAGCTTGGGACAGGGGGGACCCTACGAGCAGTACTTC.

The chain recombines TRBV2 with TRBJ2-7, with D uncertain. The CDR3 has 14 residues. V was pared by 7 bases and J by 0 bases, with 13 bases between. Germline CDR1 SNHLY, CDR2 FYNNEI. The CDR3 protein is CASKGSLSSYEQYF. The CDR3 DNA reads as TGTGCCAGCAAAGGGTCTTTAAGCTCCTACGAGCAGTACTTC.

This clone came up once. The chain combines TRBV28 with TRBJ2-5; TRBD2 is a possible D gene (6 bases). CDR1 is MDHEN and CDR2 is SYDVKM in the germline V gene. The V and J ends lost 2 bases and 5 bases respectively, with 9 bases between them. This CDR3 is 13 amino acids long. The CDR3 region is CASSLGGLETQYF. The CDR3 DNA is TGTGCCAGCAGTTTAGGAGGGTTGGAGACCCAGTACTTC.

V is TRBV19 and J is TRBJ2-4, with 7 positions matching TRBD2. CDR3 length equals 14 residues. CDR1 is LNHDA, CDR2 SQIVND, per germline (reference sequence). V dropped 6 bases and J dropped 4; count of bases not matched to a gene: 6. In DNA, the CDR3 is TGTGCCAGTAGGAGCGGGACCCTGAAAAACATTCAGTACTTC. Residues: CASRSGTLKNIQYF. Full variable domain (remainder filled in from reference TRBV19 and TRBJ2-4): DGGITQSPKYLFRKEGQNVTLSCEQNLNHDAMYWYRQDPGQGLRLIYYSQIVNDFQKGDIAEGYSVSREKKESFPLTVTSAQKNPTAFYLCASRSGTLKNIQYFGAGTRLSVL.

The CDR3 loop is CASSVLTSGVYSSYEQYF. In DNA, the CDR3 is TGTGCCAGCAGTGTATTGACTAGCGGGGTTTATAGCTCCTACGAGCAGTACTTC. This chain links TRBV6-1 with TRBJ2-7, with 11 positions matching TRBD2. J lost 0 bases, V lost 4 bases, and 11 bases had no gene match. Germline V gene data show CDR1 as MNHNS and CDR2 as SASEGT. This CDR3 spans 18 amino acids.

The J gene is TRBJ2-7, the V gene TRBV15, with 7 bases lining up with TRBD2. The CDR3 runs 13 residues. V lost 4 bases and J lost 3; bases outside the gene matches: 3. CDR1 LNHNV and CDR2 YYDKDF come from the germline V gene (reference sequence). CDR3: CATSTSGYYEQYF. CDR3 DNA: TGTGCCACCAGCACTAGCGGTTACTACGAGCAGTACTTC. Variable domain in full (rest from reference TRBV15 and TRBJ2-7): DAMVIQNPRYQVTQFGKPVTLSCSQTLNHNVMYWYQQKSSQAPKLLFHYYDKDFNNEADTPDNFQSRRPNTSFCFLDIRSPGLGDTAMYLCATSTSGYYEQYFGPGTRLTVT.

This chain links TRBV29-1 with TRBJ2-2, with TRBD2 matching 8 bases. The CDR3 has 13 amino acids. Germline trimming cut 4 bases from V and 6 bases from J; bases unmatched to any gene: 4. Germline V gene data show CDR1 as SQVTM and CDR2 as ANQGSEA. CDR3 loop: CSVVASGPGELFF. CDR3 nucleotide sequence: TGCAGCGTTGTGGCTAGCGGGCCCGGGGAGCTGTTTTTT.

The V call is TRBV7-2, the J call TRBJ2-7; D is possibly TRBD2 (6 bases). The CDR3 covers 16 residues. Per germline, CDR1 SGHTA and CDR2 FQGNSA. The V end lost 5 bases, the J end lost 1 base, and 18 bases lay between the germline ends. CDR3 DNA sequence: TGTGCCAGCAGCCACAACCCCGGGAGAATGTCCTACGAGCAGTACTTC. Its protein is CASSHNPGRMSYEQYF.

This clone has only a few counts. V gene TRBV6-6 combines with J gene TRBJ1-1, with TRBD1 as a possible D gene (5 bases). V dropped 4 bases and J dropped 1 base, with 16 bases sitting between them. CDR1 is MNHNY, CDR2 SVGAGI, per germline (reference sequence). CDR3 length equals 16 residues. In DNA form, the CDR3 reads TGTGCCAGCAGTTTCACCCCTGGGACGGAGAACACTGAAGCTTTCTTT. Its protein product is CASSFTPGTENTEAFF.

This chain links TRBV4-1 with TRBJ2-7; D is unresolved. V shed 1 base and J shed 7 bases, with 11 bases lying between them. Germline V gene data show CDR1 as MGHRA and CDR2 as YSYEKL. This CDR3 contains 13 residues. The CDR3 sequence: CASSQVPLREQYF. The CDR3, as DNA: TGCGCCAGCAGCCAAGTTCCCCTCCGAGAGCAGTACTTC.

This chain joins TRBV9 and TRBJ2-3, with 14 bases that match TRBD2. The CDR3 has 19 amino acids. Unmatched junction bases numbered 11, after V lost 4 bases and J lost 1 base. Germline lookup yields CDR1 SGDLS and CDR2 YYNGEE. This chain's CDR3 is CASSPRGLAGEIGTDTQYF. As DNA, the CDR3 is TGTGCCAGCAGCCCCCGGGGACTAGCGGGAGAGATCGGCACAGATACGCAGTATTTT.

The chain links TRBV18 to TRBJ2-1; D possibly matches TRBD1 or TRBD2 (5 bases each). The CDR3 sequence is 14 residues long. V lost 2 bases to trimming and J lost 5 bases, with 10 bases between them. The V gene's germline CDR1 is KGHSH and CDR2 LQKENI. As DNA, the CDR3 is TGTGCCAGCTCACCAACGAGGGGCGACAATGAGCAGTTCTTC. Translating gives CASSPTRGDNEQFF.

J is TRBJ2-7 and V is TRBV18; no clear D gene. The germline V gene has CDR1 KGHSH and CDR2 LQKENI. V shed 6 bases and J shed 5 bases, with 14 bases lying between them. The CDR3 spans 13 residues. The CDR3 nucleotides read TGTGCCAGCTCCCCTCCCGGAAGCCACGAGCAGTACTTC. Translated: CASSPPGSHEQYF.

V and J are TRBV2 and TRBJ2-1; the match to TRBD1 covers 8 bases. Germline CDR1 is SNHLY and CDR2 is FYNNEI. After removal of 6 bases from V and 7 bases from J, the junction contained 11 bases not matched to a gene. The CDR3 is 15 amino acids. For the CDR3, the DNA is TGTGCCAGCAGGCCAGGGGGCGTCGGGAGTAATGAGCAGTTCTTC. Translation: CASRPGGVGSNEQFF.

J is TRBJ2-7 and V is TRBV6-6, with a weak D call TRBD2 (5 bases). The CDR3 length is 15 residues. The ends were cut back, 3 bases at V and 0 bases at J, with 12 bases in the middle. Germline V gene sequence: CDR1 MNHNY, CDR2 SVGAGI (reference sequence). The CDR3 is CASSYGGSSSYEQYF. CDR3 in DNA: TGTGCCAGCAGTTATGGCGGGTCGAGCTCCTACGAGCAGTACTTC.

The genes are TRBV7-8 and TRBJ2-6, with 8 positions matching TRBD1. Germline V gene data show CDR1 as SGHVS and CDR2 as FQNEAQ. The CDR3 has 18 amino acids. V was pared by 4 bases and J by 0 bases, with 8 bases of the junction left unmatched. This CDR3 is CASSSSTGDISGANVLTF. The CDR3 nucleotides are TGTGCCAGCAGCTCCTCGACAGGGGACATCTCTGGGGCCAACGTCCTGACTTTC.